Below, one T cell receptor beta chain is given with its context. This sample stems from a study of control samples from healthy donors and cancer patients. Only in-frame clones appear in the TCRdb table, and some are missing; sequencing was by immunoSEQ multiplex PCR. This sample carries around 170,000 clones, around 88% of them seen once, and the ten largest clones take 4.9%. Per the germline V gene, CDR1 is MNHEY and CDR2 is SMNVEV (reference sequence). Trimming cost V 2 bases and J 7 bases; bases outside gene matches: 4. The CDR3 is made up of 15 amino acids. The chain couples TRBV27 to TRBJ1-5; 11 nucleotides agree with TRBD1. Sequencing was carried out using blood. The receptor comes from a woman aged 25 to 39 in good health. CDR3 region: CASSLDRTGGQPQHF. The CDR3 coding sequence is TGTGCCAGCAGTTTAGATCGGACAGGGGGCCAGCCCCAGCATTTT.